The rows below give T cell receptor beta chains drawn from one sample of a study of T cells in tuberculosis. Some clones are missing from TCRdb's copy, which holds only in-frame ones; the method was immunoSEQ multiplex PCR. There are around 30,000 clones in the sample; roughly 93% occur only once, and about an eighth lies in the top ten. This sample comprised PBMCs, obtained at tuberculosis diagnosis. The receptors stem from an adult with tuberculosis. Each CDR3 is given with its conserved first and last residue. Fields, in order: D gene, V gene, J gene, clone size, CDR3 DNA, CDR3 protein. The D gene is left open where the match is weak. Part of the rows lack a size; the others show once, few, many or a class for expanded clones.

d_call: TRBD2
v_call: TRBV5-1
j_call: TRBJ2-2
clone_size: .
cdr3_nt: TGCGCCAGCAGCTCCCCCGGGGGGTCGGACACCGGGGAGCTGTTTTTT
cdr3_aa: CASSSPGGSDTGELFF

d_call: .
v_call: TRBV5-1
j_call: TRBJ2-7
clone_size: .
cdr3_nt: TGCGCCAGCAGCTTGGGATCCAGCGGGCCTGCCTACGAGCAGTACTTC
cdr3_aa: CASSLGSSGPAYEQYF

d_call: .
v_call: TRBV5-1
j_call: TRBJ2-2
clone_size: .
cdr3_nt: TGCGCCAGCAGCTTGGAGAGCACCGGGGAGCTGTTTTTT
cdr3_aa: CASSLESTGELFF

d_call: TRBD1
v_call: TRBV19
j_call: TRBJ2-5
clone_size: .
cdr3_nt: TGTGCCAGCCGCCAAGGGGGCTTAGAGACCCAGTACTTC
cdr3_aa: CASRQGGLETQYF

d_call: .
v_call: TRBV29-1
j_call: TRBJ2-7
clone_size: .
cdr3_nt: TGCAGCGTCCGAACGATTGGAGGGACGGGATCGATTAGTGAGCAGTACTTC
cdr3_aa: CSVRTIGGTGSISEQYF

d_call: .
v_call: TRBV7-9
j_call: TRBJ2-7
clone_size: .
cdr3_nt: TGTGCCAGCAGCTTACTCCAATCGGGCGAGCAGTACTTC
cdr3_aa: CASSLLQSGEQYF

d_call: TRBD1
v_call: TRBV5-1
j_call: TRBJ2-7
clone_size: .
cdr3_nt: TGCGCCAGCAGCAGAGGAACAGGGGACTACGAGCAGTACTTC
cdr3_aa: CASSRGTGDYEQYF

d_call: .
v_call: TRBV4-2
j_call: TRBJ1-4
clone_size: .
cdr3_nt: TGTGCCAGCAGCCAAGGTCCGGGGGATCCCAATGAAAAACTGTTTTTT
cdr3_aa: CASSQGPGDPNEKLFF

d_call: .
v_call: TRBV27
j_call: TRBJ2-5
clone_size: .
cdr3_nt: TGTGCCAGCAGTTTAATCCCGGTTGGAGCTCAAGAGACCCAGTACTTC
cdr3_aa: CASSLIPVGAQETQYF

d_call: .
v_call: TRBV4-1
j_call: TRBJ2-5
clone_size: .
cdr3_nt: TGCGCCAGCAGCCAAGATAGGGGCCCGGGGACCCAGTACTTC
cdr3_aa: CASSQDRGPGTQYF

d_call: TRBD1
v_call: TRBV5-1
j_call: TRBJ1-2
clone_size: .
cdr3_nt: TGCGCCAGCAGCCAGGACAGGGTGAGCGGCTACACCTTC
cdr3_aa: CASSQDRVSGYTF

d_call: TRBD2
v_call: TRBV9
j_call: TRBJ2-5
clone_size: .
cdr3_nt: TGTGCCAGCAGCGTAGTGGGTAGCGGGGGCCAAGAGACCCAGTACTTC
cdr3_aa: CASSVVGSGGQETQYF

d_call: TRBD1
v_call: TRBV4-1
j_call: TRBJ1-1
clone_size: .
cdr3_nt: TGCGCCAGCAGCCAAGAAGGACAGGGAGGGACTGAAGCTTTCTTT
cdr3_aa: CASSQEGQGGTEAFF

d_call: .
v_call: TRBV20-1
j_call: TRBJ1-1
clone_size: .
cdr3_nt: TGCAGTATCCTGACAGGCCTTGAAGCTTTCTTT
cdr3_aa: CSILTGLEAFF

d_call: .
v_call: TRBV27
j_call: TRBJ2-7
clone_size: .
cdr3_nt: TGTGCCAGCAGTTTATCTGTAGGAGATTACGAGCAGTACTTC
cdr3_aa: CASSLSVGDYEQYF

d_call: .
v_call: TRBV18
j_call: TRBJ2-5
clone_size: few
cdr3_nt: TGTGCCAGCTCACCAGGACTAACAGCTGGAGAGACCCAGTACTTC
cdr3_aa: CASSPGLTAGETQYF

d_call: TRBD1
v_call: TRBV30
j_call: TRBJ1-2
clone_size: .
cdr3_nt: TGTGCCTGGCAAACCATTCGTCAGGGGGTTAATGGCTACACCTTC
cdr3_aa: CAWQTIRQGVNGYTF

d_call: .
v_call: TRBV2
j_call: TRBJ1-5
clone_size: .
cdr3_nt: TGTGCCAGCAGGGGGCCTCCTACAGGGACGGAGGTGAATCAGCCCCAGCATTTT
cdr3_aa: CASRGPPTGTEVNQPQHF

d_call: .
v_call: TRBV6-6
j_call: TRBJ2-6
clone_size: .
cdr3_nt: TGTGCCATCACCCAGGGGTCCAACGTCCTGACTTTC
cdr3_aa: CAITQGSNVLTF

d_call: TRBD1
v_call: TRBV7-6
j_call: TRBJ2-1
clone_size: .
cdr3_nt: TGTGCCAGCAGCTCGGGACAGGGTGTCAATGAGCAGTTCTTC
cdr3_aa: CASSSGQGVNEQFF

d_call: TRBD1
v_call: TRBV9
j_call: TRBJ2-7
clone_size: once
cdr3_nt: TGTGCCAGCAGCGTAACCACAGGGGGTGGGGAGCAGTACTTC
cdr3_aa: CASSVTTGGGEQYF

d_call: TRBD1
v_call: TRBV6-1
j_call: TRBJ1-4
clone_size: .
cdr3_nt: TGTGCCAGCAGACACAGGGGGATCGGGGAAAAACTGTTTTTT
cdr3_aa: CASRHRGIGEKLFF

d_call: TRBD1
v_call: TRBV6-6
j_call: TRBJ2-7
clone_size: once
cdr3_nt: TGTGCCAGCAGCCTAGACAGGGAACTCTACGAGCAGTACTTC
cdr3_aa: CASSLDRELYEQYF

d_call: TRBD2
v_call: TRBV10-3
j_call: TRBJ2-7
clone_size: .
cdr3_nt: TGTGCCATCAGTGAGACCCTAGCGGGGGGGACTTACGAGCAGTACTTC
cdr3_aa: CAISETLAGGTYEQYF

d_call: .
v_call: TRBV7-9
j_call: TRBJ2-2
clone_size: .
cdr3_nt: TGTGCCAGCAGCTTTACTATAGGGGCCGGGGAGCTGTTTTTT
cdr3_aa: CASSFTIGAGELFF

d_call: TRBD2
v_call: TRBV4-1
j_call: TRBJ2-1
clone_size: .
cdr3_nt: TGCGCCAGCAGCCAAGCCGGGGGGGGTTCCTACAATGAGCAGTTCTTC
cdr3_aa: CASSQAGGGSYNEQFF

d_call: TRBD1
v_call: TRBV4-2
j_call: TRBJ2-7
clone_size: .
cdr3_nt: TGTGCCAGCAGCCAGATCCTCCGGGACAGGGCCCACTCCTACGAGCAGTACTTC
cdr3_aa: CASSQILRDRAHSYEQYF

d_call: TRBD1
v_call: TRBV19
j_call: TRBJ2-7
clone_size: .
cdr3_nt: TGTGCCAGTAGTCCTGGACAGGGGCCCCACGAGCAGTACTTC
cdr3_aa: CASSPGQGPHEQYF

d_call: TRBD1
v_call: TRBV4-2
j_call: TRBJ2-4
clone_size: .
cdr3_nt: TGTGCCAGCAGCCCTCGGACAGGGGGCGAAAACATTCAGTACTTC
cdr3_aa: CASSPRTGGENIQYF

d_call: TRBD2
v_call: TRBV27
j_call: TRBJ2-1
clone_size: .
cdr3_nt: TGTGCCAGCAGTTTAGGGACTAGCGGGCAGAATGAGCAGTTCTTC
cdr3_aa: CASSLGTSGQNEQFF

d_call: TRBD2
v_call: TRBV6-5
j_call: TRBJ2-2
clone_size: .
cdr3_nt: TGTGCCACCCACGCGGGGGGGCCTCCCGGGGAGCTGTTTTTT
cdr3_aa: CATHAGGPPGELFF

d_call: TRBD2
v_call: TRBV29-1
j_call: TRBJ2-5
clone_size: .
cdr3_nt: TGCAGCGTTTCAGCGGGAAACCAAGAGACCCAGTACTTC
cdr3_aa: CSVSAGNQETQYF

d_call: TRBD1
v_call: TRBV19
j_call: TRBJ1-1
clone_size: .
cdr3_nt: TGTGCCAGTAGTATGACAGGGGCTGAAGCTTTCTTT
cdr3_aa: CASSMTGAEAFF

d_call: TRBD2
v_call: TRBV7-2
j_call: TRBJ2-5
clone_size: once
cdr3_nt: TGTGCCAGCAGCTTAGCGCCGGCGGGGGGGAGAGAGACCCAGTACTTC
cdr3_aa: CASSLAPAGGRETQYF

d_call: .
v_call: TRBV4-1
j_call: TRBJ2-7
clone_size: .
cdr3_nt: TGCGCCAGCAGCCAAGGGGACGGAGGGATCCACGAGCAGTACTTC
cdr3_aa: CASSQGDGGIHEQYF

d_call: TRBD1
v_call: TRBV29-1
j_call: TRBJ1-1
clone_size: .
cdr3_nt: TGCAGCTCTACCCCCAATACAGGGGGCCCCGAAGCTTTCTTT
cdr3_aa: CSSTPNTGGPEAFF

d_call: TRBD1
v_call: TRBV9
j_call: TRBJ1-1
clone_size: .
cdr3_nt: TGTGCCAGCAGCGTAGATAGGACAGGGGGATATACTGAAGCTTTCTTT
cdr3_aa: CASSVDRTGGYTEAFF

d_call: .
v_call: TRBV12-5
j_call: TRBJ2-7
clone_size: .
cdr3_nt: TGTGCTAGTGGTTTGGAGGGACTCTCCTACGAGCAGTACTTC
cdr3_aa: CASGLEGLSYEQYF

d_call: TRBD2
v_call: TRBV30
j_call: TRBJ2-7
clone_size: .
cdr3_nt: TGTGCCTGGAGTGTACGGGGGGGTACGGCCTACGAGCAGTACTTC
cdr3_aa: CAWSVRGGTAYEQYF

d_call: .
v_call: TRBV27
j_call: TRBJ2-7
clone_size: .
cdr3_nt: TGTGCCACCATGGACTTATCCTACGAGCAGTACTTC
cdr3_aa: CATMDLSYEQYF

d_call: TRBD2
v_call: TRBV5-1
j_call: TRBJ2-3
clone_size: .
cdr3_nt: TGCGCCAGCAGCCAGACTAGCGGGGGCACAGATACGCAGTATTTT
cdr3_aa: CASSQTSGGTDTQYF

d_call: .
v_call: TRBV6-1
j_call: TRBJ1-1
clone_size: .
cdr3_nt: TGTGCCAGCCAGGAATTGAACACTGAAGCTTTCTTT
cdr3_aa: CASQELNTEAFF

d_call: TRBD1
v_call: TRBV4-1
j_call: TRBJ2-7
clone_size: .
cdr3_nt: TGCGCCAGCAGCCAACTGCCGGGACAGGGGTCGAAGGAGCAGTACTTC
cdr3_aa: CASSQLPGQGSKEQYF

d_call: .
v_call: TRBV19
j_call: TRBJ1-4
clone_size: .
cdr3_nt: TGTGCCAGTAGATTCGTTGGCGGGCCTAATGAAAAACTGTTTTTT
cdr3_aa: CASRFVGGPNEKLFF

d_call: TRBD2
v_call: TRBV5-6
j_call: TRBJ2-7
clone_size: .
cdr3_nt: TGTGCCAGCAGCTTGCTTAGCGGGGGGGCCTACGAGCAGTACTTC
cdr3_aa: CASSLLSGGAYEQYF

d_call: .
v_call: TRBV6-1
j_call: TRBJ2-7
clone_size: few
cdr3_nt: TGTGCCAGCAGTGAAGCACCCCAGGGGGAGCAGTACTTC
cdr3_aa: CASSEAPQGEQYF

d_call: TRBD1
v_call: TRBV4-1
j_call: TRBJ2-3
clone_size: .
cdr3_nt: TGCGCCAGCAGCCAGATAGGGACAGGGACACGCGATACGCAGTATTTT
cdr3_aa: CASSQIGTGTRDTQYF

d_call: TRBD2
v_call: TRBV30
j_call: TRBJ2-2
clone_size: .
cdr3_nt: TGTGCCTGGAAGATGACTAGCTACACCGGGGAGCTGTTTTTT
cdr3_aa: CAWKMTSYTGELFF